This TCR beta chain is drawn from a study of blood T cell repertoires in COVID-19. Across the whole study: The United States, Italy and Spain provided the acute and convalescent COVID-19 samples. Sources were T cells, B-cell-depleted T cells, or PBMCs; the material itself was cDNA or gDNA.

This clone was seen more than once but under ten times. Authors' methods: The authors estimated nucleated cell counts from reference gene primer amplification. Using immunoSEQ multiplex PCR, the repertoire was profiled, and TCRdb retains in-frame clones only, with some absent. Clone size and V and J calls were adopted from that table, with D and trimming inferred from the DNA. The table shows fewer than 250,000 clones, with about 85% occurring only once. The V gene's germline CDR1 is SGHDN and CDR2 FVKESK. Trimming at V came to 1 base and at J to 11 bases, leaving 10 bases not matched to a gene. This CDR3 comprises 15 residues.

This TCR came from a woman in her fifties or sixties with active or convalescent COVID-19. The V and J genes are TRBV14 and TRBJ2-3, with TRBD2 matching over 9 bases. Sequenced material: peripheral blood. DNA for the CDR3: TGTGCCAGCAGCCAAGCGGCTAGCGGGGCCTGGGGGCAGTATTTT. It specifies CASSQAASGAWGQYF.